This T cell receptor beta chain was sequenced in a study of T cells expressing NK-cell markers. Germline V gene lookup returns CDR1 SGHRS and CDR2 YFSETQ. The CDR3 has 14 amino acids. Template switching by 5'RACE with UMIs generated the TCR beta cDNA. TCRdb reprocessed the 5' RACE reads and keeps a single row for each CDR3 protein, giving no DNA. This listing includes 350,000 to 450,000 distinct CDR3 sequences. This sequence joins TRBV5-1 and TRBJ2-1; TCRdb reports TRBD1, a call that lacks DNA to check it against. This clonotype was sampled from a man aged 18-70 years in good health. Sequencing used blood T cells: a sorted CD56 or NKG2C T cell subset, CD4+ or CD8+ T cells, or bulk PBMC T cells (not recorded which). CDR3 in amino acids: CASSLAGGNNEQFF.